This TCR beta chain came from a study of response to subunit inactivated influenza vaccine. Trimming removed 5 bases from V and 11 bases from J; junction bases left unmatched: 4. The CDR3 contains 12 residues. Germline V gene data show CDR1 as SNHLY and CDR2 as FYNNEI. General study points: The authors offered the suggestion that each seasonal influenza vaccination recruits few new T cells.

TCRdb used MiXCR to reprocess the RT-PCR reads, holding one entry per CDR3 protein. Of about 500,000 distinct CDR3 sequences in the sample, approximately 15% are singletons; the top ten hold less than 4%. This clonotype was picked up a small number of times. Its antigen is unidentified. Here the sequenced sample was CD4+ T cells sorted from PBMCs, taken roughly 24 months after vaccination. This TCR came from a man between 50 and 69 years old who received an inactivated influenza vaccine. V and J are TRBV2 and TRBJ2-2; 8 bases map to TRBD2. CDR3 in DNA: TGTGCCAGCAGTCAACTAGCGGTAGAGCTGTTTTTT. This sequence encodes CASSQLAVELFF. Combining the CDR3 with reference TRBV2 and TRBJ2-2 gives the whole variable domain EPEVTQTPSHQVTQMGQEVILRCVPISNHLYFYWYRQILGQKVEFLVSFYNNEISEKSEIFDDQFSVERPDGSNFTLKIRSTKLEDSAMYFCASSQLAVELFFGEGSRLTVL.